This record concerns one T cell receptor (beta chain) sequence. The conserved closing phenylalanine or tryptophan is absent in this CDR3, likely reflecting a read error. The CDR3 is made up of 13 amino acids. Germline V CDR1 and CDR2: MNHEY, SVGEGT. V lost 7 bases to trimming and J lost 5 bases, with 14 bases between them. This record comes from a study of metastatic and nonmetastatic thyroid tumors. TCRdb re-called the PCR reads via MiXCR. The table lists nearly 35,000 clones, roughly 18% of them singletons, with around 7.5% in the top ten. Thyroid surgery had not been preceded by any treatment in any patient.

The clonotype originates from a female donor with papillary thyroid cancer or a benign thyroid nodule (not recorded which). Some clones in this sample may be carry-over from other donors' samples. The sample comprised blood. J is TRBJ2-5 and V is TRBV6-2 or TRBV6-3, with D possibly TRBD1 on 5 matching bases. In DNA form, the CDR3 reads TGTGCCAGCACCAAGGGGCTATGGGAGACCCAGTACTCC. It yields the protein CASTKGLWETQYS.